The 30 T cell receptor beta chains given below trace back to one sample, sequenced in a study of blood T cell repertoires in COVID-19. Produced via immunoSEQ multiplex PCR; TCRdb's table is partial and in-frame only. The sample lists tens of thousands of clones, 88% occurring once. The sequenced material came from peripheral blood. All receptors come from a woman aged 60 to 75 with acute or convalescent COVID-19.

The gene calls are TRBV5-1 and TRBJ1-6; D possibly corresponds to TRBD1 (5 bases). The CDR3 has 15 residues. The germline V gene has CDR1 SGHRS and CDR2 YFSETQ. V shed 4 bases and J shed 8 bases, with 16 bases lying between them. CDR3 DNA sequence: TGCGCCAGCAGCGGTCCCCCGGGGGTTGATTCACCCCTCCACTTT. Its translation: CASSGPPGVDSPLHF.

J is TRBJ2-7 and V is TRBV1; the D call of TRBD2 is as the table states it, not checked on the DNA. TRBV1 is a pseudogene locus. The CDR3 sequence is 16 residues long. CDR3 nucleotide sequence: TGCACCAGCAGCCAAGATCGGGCGGGGGGCCGGGTCGAGCAGTACGTC. It specifies CTSSQDRAGGRVEQYV.

The CDR3 nucleotides are TGTGCCAGCAAACCGGGACAGGGGGCGTGGGGCTACACCTTC. Its translation: CASKPGQGAWGYTF. V gene TRBV6-6 combines with J gene TRBJ1-2; 12 bases line up with TRBD1. Germline lookup yields CDR1 MNHNY and CDR2 SVGAGI (reference sequence). The CDR3 loop spans 14 amino acids. Trimming at V came to 7 bases and at J to 8 bases, leaving 8 bases not matched to a gene.

The V gene is TRBV6-6, the J gene TRBJ2-2, with 8 bases matching TRBD2. The V gene end was trimmed by 7 bases and the J gene end by 1 base; junction bases not matched to a gene: 5. The germline V gene has CDR1 MNHNY and CDR2 SVGAGI (reference sequence). The CDR3 sequence is 15 residues long. Here the CDR3 DNA reads TGTGCCAGCACTATTAGCGGGGTGAACACCGGGGAGCTGTTTTTT. This encodes CASTISGVNTGELFF.

The V gene is TRBV9, the J gene TRBJ1-2, with D maybe TRBD1 (6 bases). Trimming removed 6 bases at V and 4 bases at J, with 13 bases between. CDR3 length equals 13 residues. Germline V lookup: CDR1 SGDLS, CDR2 YYNGEE. CDR3 sequence reads: CASIDDRSYGYTF. Written as DNA, the CDR3 is TGTGCCAGCATTGACGACAGGAGCTATGGCTACACCTTC.

This chain joins TRBV15 and TRBJ1-2; 7 bases map to TRBD1. CDR3 length: 16 residues. V was clipped by 1 base and J by 4 bases; unmatched bases: 9. Germline V gene data show CDR1 as LNHNV and CDR2 as YYDKDF (reference sequence). The CDR3 coding sequence is TGTGCCACCAGCAGAGGCCAAGAACAGGGGACCTATGGCTACACCTTC. This sequence encodes CATSRGQEQGTYGYTF.

To note about this clone: At one end, the junction sequence differs from germline, possibly due to a read error. The chain has TRBV4-2 and TRBJ1-4; D unresolved. The germline gives CDR1 LGHNA, CDR2 YNFKEQ. The CDR3 consists of 15 residues. The CDR3 DNA sequence: TGTGCCAGCACCCAAGCGCATCATCAGGATGAAAAACTGTTTTTT. Translated: CASTQAHHQDEKLFF.

The chain couples TRBV30 to TRBJ1-2; D may be TRBD1 (5 bases). Germline CDR1 and CDR2: GTSNPN and SVGIG (reference sequence). The CDR3 is 13 amino acids. With 3 bases removed from V and 3 bases from J, the gap between germline ends came to 11 bases. DNA for the CDR3: TGTGCCTGGAGGGGGAGGGACTACTATGGCTACACCTTC. Encoded protein: CAWRGRDYYGYTF.

The chain couples TRBV12-3 or TRBV12-4 to TRBJ1-3; TRBD1 might be the D (6 bases). V gave up 6 bases and J gave up 1 base, with 7 bases separating them. The CDR3 extends over 13 amino acids. In DNA, the CDR3 is TGTGCCAGCAGCACAGGGTCTGGAAACACCATATATTTT. It translates to CASSTGSGNTIYF.

The rearrangement links TRBV6-2 or TRBV6-3 to TRBJ2-1; TRBD2 aligns across 13 bases. Germline values: CDR1 MNHEY, CDR2 SVGEGT. V trimming: 0 bases; J trimming: 4 bases; junction bases outside the gene matches: 3. The CDR3 loop spans 17 amino acids. CDR3 DNA: TGTGCCAGCAGTTACTCCGGGACTAGCGGGGTTTACAATGAGCAGTTCTTC. It specifies CASSYSGTSGVYNEQFF.

The chain combines TRBV28 with TRBJ1-6; maybe TRBD1 (5 bases). V was trimmed by 2 bases and J by 10 bases, leaving 15 bases between them. The CDR3 runs to 15 residues. Germline loops: CDR1 MDHEN, CDR2 SYDVKM. In nucleotides, the CDR3 is TGTGCCAGCAGTTTACGGCAGGGCCAAGGGTCACCCCTCCACTTT. Protein sequence: CASSLRQGQGSPLHF. Drawing the rest from reference TRBV28 and TRBJ1-6, the complete variable domain is DVKVTQSSRYLVKRTGEKVFLECVQDMDHENMFWYRQDPGLGLRLIYFSYDVKMKEKGDIPEGYSVSREKKERFSLILESASTNQTSMYLCASSLRQGQGSPLHFGNGTRLTVT.

This chain connects TRBV9 to TRBJ2-2; 8 bases align to TRBD2. V lost 4 bases and J lost 6; bases outside the gene matches: 14. Germline CDR1 reads SGDLS; CDR2 reads YYNGEE. This CDR3 spans 17 amino acids. For the CDR3, the DNA is TGTGCCAGCAGCCCAGCTCCGGGACTAGAGACGCCCGGGGAGCTGTTTTTT. It specifies CASSPAPGLETPGELFF.

The V call is TRBV12-3 or TRBV12-4, the J call TRBJ1-1; a possible D gene is TRBD1 (6 bases). Trimming took off 6 bases at V and 6 bases at J, with 14 bases between the two ends. The CDR3 contains 13 residues. CDR3 sequence reads: CASSVGARAEAFF. CDR3 nucleotide sequence: TGTGCCAGCAGCGTGGGGGCGCGGGCTGAAGCTTTCTTT.

V gene TRBV2 combines with J gene TRBJ2-3; 7 nucleotides agree with TRBD1. J gave up 6 bases and V 6 bases, and 12 bases lay outside the gene matches. Germline lookup yields CDR1 SNHLY and CDR2 FYNNEI. The CDR3 spans 15 residues. The CDR3 DNA reads as TGTGCCAGCAGAGCCTACAGGGGTCTGCTCGATACGCAGTATTTT. It encodes CASRAYRGLLDTQYF.

This clone was seen once. V gene TRBV27 combines with J gene TRBJ2-1; D is ambiguous. Trimming took off 6 bases at V and 4 bases at J, with 13 bases between the two ends. In germline, CDR1 is MNHEY, CDR2 SMNVEV (reference sequence). This CDR3 region has 14 residues. The CDR3 region has the DNA TGTGCCAGCAGCCCAGGCATTATATACAATGAGCAGTTCTTC. Its translation: CASSPGIIYNEQFF.

The J gene is TRBJ2-1, the V gene TRBV7-2; D ambiguous. The CDR3 runs 14 residues. Between the trimmed V and J ends, which lost 0 bases and 5 bases, there was a span of 8 bases. CDR1 and CDR2 (germline): SGHTA, FQGNSA. CDR3 DNA: TGTGCCAGCAGCTTAGCGGTGCGTGACAATGAGCAGTTCTTC. This sequence encodes CASSLAVRDNEQFF.

V gene TRBV19 combines with J gene TRBJ2-5; possible D gene TRBD2, 7 bases. The CDR3 runs to 15 residues. Germline CDR1 reads LNHDA; CDR2 reads SQIVND (reference sequence). The V and J ends lost 6 bases and 1 base respectively, with 15 bases between them. CDR3 bases: TGTGCCAGTAGCAATCGGGGGGCCCTCCAAGAGACCCAGTACTTC. This translates into CASSNRGALQETQYF.

This clone has a single count. The rearrangement uses TRBV14 and TRBJ1-3; D uncertain. The germline V and J ends were trimmed by 0 bases and 0 bases, with 9 bases remaining between them. Germline assignment: CDR1 SGHDN and CDR2 FVKESK. CDR3 length equals 16 residues. The CDR3 sequence is CASSQETPSSGNTIYF. CDR3 bases: TGTGCCAGCAGCCAAGAGACACCTTCCTCTGGAAACACCATATATTTT.

The CDR3 DNA sequence: TGTGCCAGCAGCCGGGCCGGGACACCCTCAGTGGGCGCGCAGTATTTT. Its translation: CASSRAGTPSVGAQYF. The chain recombines TRBV5-4 with TRBJ2-3, with D maybe TRBD1 (6 bases). Germline lookup yields CDR1 SGHNT and CDR2 YYREEE (reference sequence). Trimming shortened V by 4 bases and J by 10 bases, and 25 bases separated the two germline ends. The CDR3 runs 16 residues.

This chain joins TRBV13 and TRBJ2-3; a weak D match, TRBD1 (7 bases). V shed 3 bases and J shed 3 bases, with 16 bases lying between them. Germline V CDR1 and CDR2: PRHDT, FYEKMQ (reference sequence). This CDR3 has 16 amino acids. The CDR3 region has the DNA TGTGCCAGCAGCTTTCCCGCCGCAGGGGGGACAGATACGCAGTATTTT. It specifies CASSFPAAGGTDTQYF.

The V call is TRBV29-1, the J call TRBJ2-3, with D uncertain. V was shortened by 3 bases and J by 6 bases, with 13 bases between the two germline ends. The length of the CDR3 is 13 residues. The germline gives CDR1 SQVTM, CDR2 ANQGSEA. The DNA of the CDR3 is TGCAGCGTTGATGGTTCAGTCAGGGATACGCAGTATTTT. Translating gives CSVDGSVRDTQYF.

This clone showed up just a few times. This chain links TRBV3-1 (or the pseudogene TRBV3-2) with TRBJ1-2, with D hard to call. CDR1 LGHDT and CDR2 YNNKEL come from the germline V gene (reference sequence). The CDR3 runs 12 residues. V dropped 4 bases and J dropped 6 bases, with 9 bases sitting between them. This chain's CDR3 is CASSPGPDGYTF. The CDR3 DNA reads TGTGCCAGCAGCCCTGGGCCTGATGGCTACACCTTC.

The chain uses TRBV5-1 and TRBJ2-1; TRBD2 matches at 12 bases. V gave up 3 bases and J gave up 15 bases; unmatched junction bases: 10. The CDR3 is 14 amino acids. Germline CDR1 and CDR2: SGHRS and YFSETQ. The CDR3 spells CASSSGLAGGAGFF. Written as DNA, the CDR3 is TGCGCCAGCAGCTCGGGACTAGCGGGTGGCGCTGGGTTCTTC.

The rearrangement joins TRBV18 to TRBJ2-3; 7 bases are shared with TRBD1. Germline V gives CDR1 KGHSH, CDR2 LQKENI. CDR3 length: 17 residues. V gave up 0 bases and J gave up 1 base; unmatched junction bases: 7. The CDR3 DNA sequence: TGTGCCAGCTCACCACCGAACAGGGGATTTGGCACAGATACGCAGTATTTT. Translation gives CASSPPNRGFGTDTQYF.

This sequence joins TRBV13 and TRBJ2-3; TRBD2 aligns across 10 bases. Per the germline V gene, CDR1 is PRHDT and CDR2 is FYEKMQ (reference sequence). Germline trimming cut 5 bases from V and 5 bases from J; bases unmatched to any gene: 7. The CDR3 consists of 15 residues. For the CDR3, the DNA is TGTGCCAGCAGCCGACTAGCGGGTGTAGAAGATACGCAGTATTTT. Residues: CASSRLAGVEDTQYF. Drawing the rest from reference TRBV13 and TRBJ2-3, the complete variable domain is AAGVIQSPRHLIKEKRETATLKCYPIPRHDTVYWYQQGPGQDPQFLISFYEKMQSDKGSIPDRFSAQQFSDYHSELNMSSLELGDSALYFCASSRLAGVEDTQYFGPGTRLTVL.

The rearrangement joins TRBV3-1 (or the pseudogene TRBV3-2) to TRBJ2-7; TRBD2 matches 9 bases. Per germline, CDR1 LGHDT and CDR2 YNNKEL (reference sequence). The CDR3 spans 16 residues. With V trimmed by 4 bases and J by 3 bases, 10 bases remained unmatched. The CDR3 protein is CASSLTRLAESYEQYV. The CDR3 nucleotides read TGTGCCAGCAGCCTTACCCGACTAGCGGAGAGCTACGAGCAGTACGTC.

The DNA for the CDR3 is TGTGCCAGCAGTTTCCGCGGGGGCACGGGAAACACCATATATTTT. Translated, it gives CASSFRGGTGNTIYF. The chain carries TRBV5-6 and TRBJ1-3; perhaps TRBD1 as D (6 bases). The CDR3 totals 15 residues. CDR1 is SGHDT, CDR2 YYEEEE, per germline. Trimming removed 5 bases from V and 4 bases from J, with 16 bases in between.

This clone was seen a few times. The V call is TRBV2, the J call TRBJ2-2; tentatively, D is TRBD1 (6 bases). Deletions cut 3 bases from V and 5 bases from J, with 13 bases between. This CDR3 contains 15 residues. Germline V gene sequence: CDR1 SNHLY, CDR2 FYNNEI. In DNA, the CDR3 is TGTGCCAGCAGTGAGGTCAGGGGTGATACCGGGGAGCTGTTTTTT. This translates into CASSEVRGDTGELFF.

V is TRBV28 and J is TRBJ1-2; TRBD1 might be the D (5 bases). Trimming took off 5 bases at V and 6 bases at J, with 13 bases between the two ends. CDR3 length: 13 residues. Germline CDR1 reads MDHEN; CDR2 reads SYDVKM. Written as DNA, the CDR3 is TGTGCCAGCAGTACCCCACAGGCAAATGGCTACACCTTC. This sequence encodes CASSTPQANGYTF.

In nucleotides, the CDR3 is TGTGCCAGCAAGGAGGGGGCGGCAGATACGCAGTATTTT. Its translation: CASKEGAADTQYF. The genes are TRBV28 and TRBJ2-3; TRBD1 might be the D (7 bases). CDR1 is MDHEN, CDR2 SYDVKM, per germline. The CDR3 sequence is 13 residues long. V was pared by 7 bases and J by 4 bases, with 12 bases between.